This entry features one T cell receptor beta chain sequence. The sample belongs to a study of blood T cell repertoires in COVID-19. Study as a whole: Acute and convalescent COVID-19 samples came from the United States, Italy and Spain.

The V and J ends lost 3 bases and 5 bases, in that order; junction bases with no gene match: 4. Germline CDR1 is SQVTM and CDR2 is ANQGSEA. The length of the CDR3 is 14 residues. Authors' methods: Nucleated cell number was recorded as an estimate derived from reference gene primer amplification. Method: immunoSEQ multiplex PCR; TCRdb's copy keeps in-frame clones and lacks some. For V, J and clone size, that table is used; D and trimming come from the DNA. The sample lists hundreds of thousands of clones; 88% were seen once. The clonotype was recovered from a woman aged 40 to 49 with acute COVID-19. This chain joins TRBV29-1 and TRBJ2-3, with TRBD2 matching over 11 bases. Specimen: PBMCs or T cells enriched from blood (not recorded which). DNA of the CDR3: TGCAGCGTTGATAGCGGGGGGGCGGGAGATACGCAGTATTTT. Encoded protein: CSVDSGGAGDTQYF.